This TCR beta chain was identified during a study of blood T cell repertoires in COVID-19. As for the study in general: The cDNA or gDNA used as material had been derived from T cells, B-cell-depleted T cells, or PBMCs.

CDR3 length: 14 residues. CDR1 LGHDT and CDR2 YNNKEL come from the germline V gene (reference sequence). Notes on this clone: Relative to the germline gene, one junction end is altered; a read error may explain this.

In the original workflow: Reference gene primer amplification gave estimated nucleated cell counts. Assay used: immunoSEQ multiplex PCR; TCRdb lists only in-frame clones, some missing. That table is the source of V, J and clone size, and D and trimming were worked out from the DNA. The sample includes approximately 230,000 clones, about 88% seen only once; the top ten take roughly 2%. The chain links TRBV3-1 (or the pseudogene TRBV3-2) to TRBJ2-2; 7 bases fit TRBD1. This TCR derives from a woman between 40 and 50 years old who had recovered from COVID-19. What was sequenced was peripheral blood. As DNA, the CDR3 is TGTGTCAGCAGGGACAGACCGAACACCGGGGAGCTGTTTTTT. This encodes CVSRDRPNTGELFF.